The 22 T cell receptor beta chains listed next were all sequenced from one sample in a study of breast tumors, draining lymph nodes, adjacent tissues. Breast cancer patients provided tissue from their axillary draining lymph nodes. Via MiXCR, TCRdb re-called the multiplex PCR reads, giving one row per CDR3 protein. The sample consists of about 140,000 distinct CDR3 sequences, around 20% of them appearing once. The sequenced sample was axillary lymph node tissue. These receptors all stem from a female donor with breast cancer. Some clones in this sample may be carry-over from other donors' samples.

This clonotype was seen ten or more times. The genes are TRBV10-1 and TRBJ1-2; perhaps TRBD1 as D (6 bases). The CDR3 has 12 amino acids. V dropped 7 bases and J dropped 8 bases, with 14 bases sitting between them. CDR1 WNHNN and CDR2 SYGVQD come from the germline V gene (reference sequence). The CDR3 is CASNGYRDGYTF. The CDR3 coding sequence is TGCGCCAGCAATGGTTACAGGGACGGCTACACCTTC.

Comments on this clonotype: A much larger clone is a single base away; this may be a read error. The CDR3 does not close with the conserved phenylalanine or tryptophan, likely indicating a read error. The V and J genes are TRBV3-1 and TRBJ2-3, with no clear D. The CDR3 has 15 residues. Trimming removed 3 bases at V and 0 bases at J, with 10 bases between. Germline V lookup: CDR1 LGHDT, CDR2 YNNKEL (reference sequence). The DNA of the CDR3 is TGTGCCAGCAGCCATCTGGGATCTAGCACAGATACGCAGTATCTT. Residues: CASSHLGSSTDTQYL.

This clonotype occurred many times. V gene TRBV12-3 or TRBV12-4 combines with J gene TRBJ1-3, with TRBD1 matching 11 bases. CDR3 length equals 13 residues. J was trimmed by 5 bases and V by 8 bases; bases with no gene match: 2. CDR3 DNA: TGTGCCAGCCGGGACAGGGGGAGAAACACCATATATTTT. The encoded protein is CASRDRGRNTIYF.

This clonotype was detected ten times or more. J is TRBJ2-3 and V is TRBV11-3; the match to TRBD1 covers 8 bases. Per the germline V gene, CDR1 is SGHNT and CDR2 is YENEEA. With 5 bases clipped from V and 4 bases from J, the junction kept 8 bases outside the gene matches. This CDR3 comprises 15 residues. The CDR3, as DNA: TGTGCCAGCAGCGATCGACAGGGGAGCGCAGATACGCAGTATTTT. It codes for CASSDRQGSADTQYF.

This clonotype was counted ten times or more. The V gene is TRBV7-2, the J gene TRBJ2-5, with TRBD2 as a possible D gene (5 bases). Deletions cut 5 bases from V and 2 bases from J, with 12 bases between. Germline CDR1 and CDR2: SGHTA and FQGNSA. The CDR3 has 14 residues. CDR3 region: CASSLQAVQETQYF. As DNA, the CDR3 is TGTGCCAGCAGCCTCCAAGCGGTTCAAGAGACCCAGTACTTC.

This clonotype was seen at least ten times. V gene TRBV4-2 combines with J gene TRBJ1-2; possible D gene TRBD1, 5 bases. V shed 0 bases and J shed 1 base, with 12 bases lying between them. The CDR3 runs to 16 residues. The germline V gene encodes CDR1 LGHNA and CDR2 YNFKEQ. CDR3 DNA sequence: TGTGCCAGCAGCCAAGACCCGGGTAGGGGTAACTATGGCTACACCTTC. Translating it yields CASSQDPGRGNYGYTF.

This clonotype was counted many times. V and J are TRBV12-3 or TRBV12-4 and TRBJ2-2, with TRBD2 identical over 9 bases. V lost 8 bases and J lost 5; bases outside the gene matches: 3. The CDR3 has 13 residues. This CDR3 reads CASGAGGTGELFF. CDR3 DNA: TGTGCCAGCGGGGCGGGAGGGACCGGGGAGCTGTTTTTT.

A few counts support this clonotype. The CDR3 region is CASRWDRENTGELFF. The CDR3 nucleotides read TGTGCCAGCAGATGGGACAGGGAGAACACCGGGGAGCTGTTTTTT. The chain links TRBV2 to TRBJ2-2; TRBD1 matches at 9 bases. The J segment lost 1 base and the V segment lost 6 bases, leaving 3 bases of the junction unmatched. This CDR3 contains 15 residues. In germline, CDR1 is SNHLY, CDR2 FYNNEI.

At least ten counts were recorded for this clonotype. The chain links TRBV7-6 to TRBJ2-1, with D uncertain. Germline V gene sequence: CDR1 SGHVS, CDR2 FNYEAQ. This CDR3 is 15 amino acids long. V was trimmed by 4 bases and J by 3 bases, leaving 13 bases between them. CDR3 loop: CASSSVDGGYNEQFF. In DNA, the CDR3 is TGTGCCAGCAGCTCCGTTGACGGCGGCTACAATGAGCAGTTCTTC.

This clonotype came up many times. The V and J genes are TRBV4-1 and TRBJ2-3; TRBD2 matches 8 bases. V lost 3 bases, J lost 4 bases, and 3 bases stayed unmatched. Per germline, CDR1 MGHRA and CDR2 YSYEKL. The CDR3 extends over 14 amino acids. The CDR3 bases are TGCGCCAGCAGCCATCTAGCGGGTTCAGATACGCAGTATTTT. Protein: CASSHLAGSDTQYF.

Many counts were recorded for this clonotype. V gene TRBV20-1 combines with J gene TRBJ2-2; the match to TRBD2 covers 9 bases. The CDR3 runs 15 residues. Germline lookup yields CDR1 DFQATT and CDR2 SNEGSKA (reference sequence). With 3 bases clipped from V and 4 bases from J, the junction kept 6 bases outside the gene matches. CDR3 nucleotides: TGCAGTGCTAGCGGGATGACTAGCGGCACCGGGGAGCTGTTTTTT. The encoded protein is CSASGMTSGTGELFF.

This clonotype was seen many times. The genes are TRBV2 and TRBJ2-1; tentative D call: TRBD2 (6 bases). Germline CDR1 reads SNHLY; CDR2 reads FYNNEI. The CDR3 covers 15 residues. With 5 bases removed from V and 0 bases from J, the gap between germline ends came to 11 bases. The CDR3 loop reads CASSPERVSYNEQFF. DNA for the CDR3: TGTGCCAGCAGTCCCGAGCGGGTCTCCTACAATGAGCAGTTCTTC.

Ten or more counts support this clonotype. This chain uses TRBV2 with TRBJ1-5; no reliable D call. The CDR3 covers 13 residues. Between the trimmed V and J ends, which lost 7 bases and 0 bases, there was a span of 7 bases. Germline CDR1 reads SNHLY; CDR2 reads FYNNEI. The CDR3 sequence: CASNRDSNQPQHF. The CDR3, as DNA: TGTGCCAGCAACAGAGATAGCAATCAGCCCCAGCATTTT.

This clonotype has more than one count but fewer than ten. This sequence joins TRBV11-3 and TRBJ2-2; 12 bases line up with TRBD2. CDR3 size: 17 residues. Germline values: CDR1 SGHNT, CDR2 YENEEA. After removal of 5 bases from V and 4 bases from J, the junction contained 8 bases not matched to a gene. This chain's CDR3 is CASSLTSGGLGTGELFF. CDR3 DNA: TGTGCCAGCAGCCTGACTAGCGGGGGATTGGGCACCGGGGAGCTGTTTTTT.

This clonotype has a count of ten or more. The rearrangement uses TRBV5-4 and TRBJ2-1; D not resolved. CDR3 length equals 15 residues. V shed 4 bases and J shed 2 bases, with 13 bases lying between them. CDR1 and CDR2 (germline): SGHNT, YYREEE (reference sequence). The CDR3 DNA follows: TGTGCCAGCAGCAGACCCGGAGACACCTACAATGAGCAGTTCTTC. Translating gives CASSRPGDTYNEQFF.

For this clonotype: Mismatch with germline at one junction end may stem from a read error. The chain links TRBV18 to TRBJ2-5, with 10 bases fitting TRBD2. CDR1 is KGHSH, CDR2 LQKENI, per germline. The CDR3 runs 15 residues. CDR3 in DNA: TGTGCCAGCTCACGGACTAGCGGAGGCGGGGAGACCCGGTACTTC. Translation gives CASSRTSGGGETRYF.

This clonotype was seen ten or more times. The rearrangement joins TRBV29-1 to TRBJ2-2; 11 bases line up with TRBD1. The V gene end was trimmed by 0 bases and the J gene end by 5 bases; junction bases not matched to a gene: 5. Germline V lookup: CDR1 SQVTM, CDR2 ANQGSEA. This CDR3 is 16 amino acids long. In nucleotides, the CDR3 is TGCAGCGTTGAAGAGCATGGGACAGGGGGGACCGGGGAGCTGTTTTTT. Translated: CSVEEHGTGGTGELFF.

This clonotype was seen at least ten times. The V gene is TRBV15, the J gene TRBJ2-2, with D possibly being TRBD2 (6 bases). Trimming pared 3 bases from V and 4 bases from J, leaving 9 bases between. The CDR3 totals 14 residues. Germline V lookup: CDR1 LNHNV, CDR2 YYDKDF (reference sequence). Here the CDR3 DNA reads TGTGCCACCAGCAGTGGGGGGACCACCGGGGAGCTGTTTTTT. It codes for CATSSGGTTGELFF. Supplemented by reference TRBV15 and TRBJ2-2, the full variable domain reads DAMVIQNPRYQVTQFGKPVTLSCSQTLNHNVMYWYQQKSSQAPKLLFHYYDKDFNNEADTPDNFQSRRPNTSFCFLDIRSPGLGDTAMYLCATSSGGTTGELFFGEGSRLTVL.

This clonotype was detected ten times or more. The chain employs TRBV5-5 and TRBJ2-7; the match to TRBD2 covers 8 bases. The CDR3 is made up of 15 amino acids. V dropped 2 bases and J dropped 1; count of bases not matched to a gene: 5. Germline CDR1 and CDR2: SGHKS and YYEKEE (reference sequence). CDR3 nucleotide sequence: TGTGCCAGCAGCTTTTCGAGCGGGAGTTCCTACGAGCAGTACTTC. Protein sequence: CASSFSSGSSYEQYF.

There are a few counts of this clonotype. The J gene is TRBJ2-2, the V gene TRBV25-1; possibly TRBD1 for D (6 bases). Per the germline V gene, CDR1 is MGHDK and CDR2 is SYGVNS. This CDR3 has 15 residues. Between the trimmed V and J ends, which lost 6 bases and 1 base, there was a span of 12 bases. CDR3 protein: CASSATGQNTGELFF. CDR3 in DNA: TGTGCCAGCAGCGCCACGGGACAGAACACCGGGGAGCTGTTTTTT.

This clonotype showed up many times. The chain is built from TRBV9 and TRBJ2-1, with 8 bases aligning to TRBD1. The CDR3 has 13 amino acids. With V trimmed by 2 bases and J by 7 bases, 2 bases remained unmatched. Looked up from germline, CDR1 is SGDLS and CDR2 is YYNGEE. The CDR3 DNA reads as TGTGCCAGCAGCGTCGACAGGGGAAATGAGCAGTTCTTC. Its protein is CASSVDRGNEQFF.

Ten or more counts support this clonotype. The J gene is TRBJ2-1, the V gene TRBV6-5; D gene uncertain. The V and J ends lost 2 bases and 7 bases respectively, with 12 bases between them. The CDR3 consists of 14 residues. Germline CDR1 is MNHEY and CDR2 is SVGAGI. CDR3 in DNA: TGTGCCAGCAGTTACGCCGTGGCAGAGAATGAGCAGTTCTTC. Protein: CASSYAVAENEQFF.